Shown below are 12 T cell receptor beta chains from a single sample sequenced in a study of T-cell memory formation after mild COVID-19 (dated by TCRdb to the early 2020s). Library preparation used 5' RACE. Sequenced using an Illumina NovaSeq 6000. TCRdb reran the public reads through fastp at Q25 and MiXCR, keeping productive beta chains. Entries are consolidated by CDR3 protein sequence, retaining the most common genes and DNA. The sample contains approximately 42,000 distinct CDR3 sequences, roughly 6.6% of them found a single time. 0.65% to 0.85% of the sample comes from the top ten. The sample was PBMCs or a T cell subset sorted from them (not recorded which). The receptors come from an adult who had mild COVID-19 (a few samples of this study predate the infection). The sample titles of this study are shuffled in the database, so cell type and time point are left out.

This clonotype was observed many times. The CDR3 loop is CASSVVQGGTDTQYF. In DNA form, the CDR3 reads TGTGCCAGCAGCGTTGTTCAGGGGGGCACAGATACGCAGTATTTT. This rearrangement joins TRBV9 to TRBJ2-3, with 7 nucleotides matching TRBD1. The germline V gene has CDR1 SGDLS and CDR2 YYNGEE. V was clipped by 2 bases and J by 1 base; unmatched bases: 4. The CDR3 has 15 residues.

This clonotype was detected ten times or more. The chain links TRBV11-2 to TRBJ1-2; D is ambiguous. Germline CDR1 is SGHAT and CDR2 is FQNNGV. V dropped 2 bases and J dropped 0 bases, with 7 bases sitting between them. The CDR3 sequence is 14 residues long. This CDR3 reads CASSLQPSNYGYTF. The CDR3 DNA reads TGTGCCAGCAGCTTACAGCCTTCTAACTATGGCTACACCTTC. The whole variable domain, remainder taken from reference TRBV11-2 and TRBJ1-2, is EAGVAQSPRYKIIEKRQSVAFWCNPISGHATLYWYQQILGQGPKLLIQFQNNGVVDDSQLPKDRFSAERLKGVDSTLKIQPAKLEDSAVYLCASSLQPSNYGYTFGSGTRLTVV.

The chain is built from TRBV6-2 or TRBV6-3 and TRBJ1-5; 9 nucleotides agree with TRBD1. The germline gives CDR1 MNHEY, CDR2 SVGEGT. CDR3 length: 15 amino acids. With 8 bases clipped from V and 7 bases from J, the junction kept 12 bases outside the gene matches. CDR3 region: CASSKGDRVAQPQHF. CDR3 bases: TGTGCCAGCTCCAAGGGGGACAGGGTGGCCCAGCCCCAGCATTTT.

In its sample, this clonotype was seen many times. This sequence joins TRBV7-2 and TRBJ2-7; 8 bases fit TRBD1. The CDR3 contains 14 residues. Germline-derived CDR1 and CDR2 are SGHTA and FQGNSA. V was pared by 3 bases and J by 0 bases, with 1 base of the junction left unmatched. The CDR3 loop reads CASSLTGVSYEQYF. CDR3 nucleotide sequence: TGTGCCAGCAGCTTGACAGGGGTCTCCTACGAGCAGTACTTC. Full variable domain (outside the CDR3, taken from reference TRBV7-2 and TRBJ2-7): GAGVSQSPSNKVTEKGKDVELRCDPISGHTALYWYRQSLGQGLEFLIYFQGNSAPDKSGLPSDRFSAERTGGSVSTLTIQRTQQEDSAVYLCASSLTGVSYEQYFGPGTRLTVT.

This clonotype was seen a few times. The DNA for the CDR3 is TGTGCCAGCAGCGTGTCAGTCATGAACACTGAAGCTTTCTTT. It codes for CASSVSVMNTEAFF. The chain links TRBV9 to TRBJ1-1; unclear D gene. From germline, CDR1 is SGDLS and CDR2 YYNGEE. The CDR3 is 14 residues long. Trimming stripped 2 bases from V and 0 bases from J, with 8 bases between.

This clonotype was detected ten times or more. The chain is built from TRBV6-6 and TRBJ1-1; D may be TRBD1 (5 bases). CDR1 MNHNY and CDR2 SVGAGI come from the germline V gene (reference sequence). V lost 6 bases to trimming and J lost 4 bases, with 18 bases between them. The CDR3 loop spans 15 amino acids. CDR3 region: CASRNPQGGGTEAFF. CDR3 nucleotide sequence: TGTGCCAGCAGGAACCCGCAGGGTGGGGGCACTGAAGCTTTCTTT.

This clonotype was recorded many times. V is TRBV20-1 and J is TRBJ1-2, with 7 bases fitting TRBD1. Germline V CDR1 and CDR2: DFQATT, SNEGSKA (reference sequence). This CDR3 region has 13 residues. The V segment lost 3 bases and the J segment 6 bases; nucleotides outside the gene matches: 7. CDR3 region: CSASAGTAHGYTF. In DNA form, the CDR3 reads TGCAGTGCTAGCGCTGGGACAGCCCATGGCTACACCTTC.

This clonotype was found many times. The chain is built from TRBV20-1 and TRBJ2-1, with a weak D call TRBD2 (7 bases). This CDR3 comprises 15 residues. Germline V gene lookup returns CDR1 DFQATT and CDR2 SNEGSKA (reference sequence). V lost 0 bases, J lost 4 bases, and 13 bases lay in between. This CDR3 reads CSARDPRGGYNEQFF. CDR3 nucleotide sequence: TGCAGTGCTAGAGATCCAAGGGGGGGGTACAATGAGCAGTTCTTC.

The gene calls are TRBV7-9 and TRBJ2-5; no reliable D call. Trimming removed 5 bases at V and 4 bases at J, with 11 bases between. Germline V gene data show CDR1 as SEHNR and CDR2 as FQNEAQ (reference sequence). The CDR3 loop spans 13 amino acids. The CDR3 region is CASSPRTGETQYF. DNA for the CDR3: TGTGCCAGCAGCCCCCGGACCGGAGAGACCCAGTACTTC.

This clonotype was seen ten or more times. V is TRBV12-3 or TRBV12-4 and J is TRBJ2-5; TRBD2 might be the D (6 bases). The CDR3 has 13 amino acids. V was trimmed by 6 bases and J by 5 bases, leaving 13 bases between them. In DNA form, the CDR3 reads TGTGCCAGCAGATTCGGGAGTCAGGAGACCCAGTACTTC. It yields the protein CASRFGSQETQYF.

This clonotype was detected only a few times. The chain carries TRBV28 and TRBJ1-5, with D unclear. The germline gives CDR1 MDHEN, CDR2 SYDVKM. There are 14 residues in the CDR3. V gave up 7 bases and J gave up 5 bases, with 15 bases separating them. Written as DNA, the CDR3 is TGTGCCAGCAACTTACCAGGAGGGTATCAGCCCCAGCATTTT. Encoded protein: CASNLPGGYQPQHF.

This clonotype was recorded many times. The chain combines TRBV30 with TRBJ1-1; D gene ambiguous. The CDR3 extends over 15 amino acids. The V and J ends lost 5 bases and 5 bases respectively, with 21 bases between them. Per the germline V gene, CDR1 is GTSNPN and CDR2 is SVGIG (reference sequence). DNA for the CDR3: TGTGCCTGGTCAAGTGGGAGGGTCGGAGGGACTGAAGCTTTCTTT. Protein product: CAWSSGRVGGTEAFF. Filled out from reference TRBV30 and TRBJ1-1, the complete variable domain reads SQTIHQWPATLVQPVGSPLSLECTVEGTSNPNLYWYRQAAGRGLQLLFYSVGIGQISSEVPQNLSASRPQDRQFILSSKKLLLSDSGFYLCAWSSGRVGGTEAFFGQGTRLTVV.